This TCR beta chain is from a study of PD-1 blockade in classical Hodgkin lymphoma. Generated by immunoSEQ multiplex PCR, the TCRdb table keeps only in-frame clones and is missing some. The sample includes fewer than 25,000 clones, approximately 73% of them seen just once. J lost 7 bases, V lost 3 bases, and 3 bases had no gene match. This CDR3 comprises 16 residues. Germline V gives CDR1 PRHDT, CDR2 FYEKMQ (reference sequence). All patients experienced relapse after autologous stem cell transplantation, and brentuximab vedotin exposure was variable. The sequenced sample was peripheral blood mononuclear cells (PBMCs), obtained before the second cycle of nivolumab. This chain uses TRBV13 with TRBJ2-1; 16 bases are a match to TRBD2. The receptor comes from a human donor with classical Hodgkin lymphoma. In DNA form, the CDR3 reads TGTGCCAGCAGCTTGGGGACTAGCGGGGGGGCTAATGAGCAGTTCTTC. Translating gives CASSLGTSGGANEQFF.